The rows below give T cell receptor beta chains drawn from one sample of a study of blood T cell repertoires in COVID-19. The data were produced by immunoSEQ multiplex PCR, yet TCRdb's version contains in-frame clones alone and is incomplete. The sample has a few hundred thousand clones, around 82% seen once. The sample was peripheral blood. These receptors were collected from a man aged 50 to 59 with active or convalescent COVID-19. Both conserved end residues are part of each CDR3. A D gene is named only where the DNA matches it firmly. Not all rows give a size; the values are once, few, many and, for expanded clones, a class.

length	J	V	D	size	CDR3	DNA
15	TRBJ2-2	TRBV10-2	TRBD1	-	CASSTGTANTGELFF	TGCGCCAGCAGCACCGGGACAGCGAACACCGGGGAGCTGTTTTTT
13	TRBJ1-5	TRBV30	-	-	CAWSGNSNQPQHF	TGTGCCTGGAGCGGTAATAGCAATCAGCCCCAGCATTTT
16	TRBJ2-7	TRBV5-1	TRBD1	-	CASSLTGGIDAYEQYF	TGCGCCAGCAGCTTGACAGGGGGGATCGACGCCTACGAGCAGTACTTC
14	TRBJ2-5	TRBV21-1	-	once	CASGTGFRGETQYF	TGTGCCAGCGGCACGGGGTTCCGGGGGGAGACCCAGTACTTC
14	TRBJ1-2	TRBV10-2	TRBD1	-	CASSERGQGYGYTF	TGCGCCAGCAGTGAAAGGGGGCAAGGGTATGGCTACACCTTC
15	TRBJ1-1	TRBV19	-	-	CASSIEGLINTEAFF	TGTGCCAGTAGTATAGAGGGACTGATAAACACTGAAGCTTTCTTT
16	TRBJ2-7	TRBV5-1	-	-	CASSLEPGHPSYEQYF	TGCGCCAGCAGCTTGGAGCCGGGACATCCCTCCTACGAGCAGTACTTC
13	TRBJ1-1	TRBV6-1	-	-	CASRARVATEAFF	TGTGCCAGCAGAGCCAGGGTCGCCACTGAAGCTTTCTTT
19	TRBJ2-3	TRBV9	TRBD2	-	CASSVERVGLAGTTDTQYF	TGTGCCAGCAGCGTAGAAAGGGTCGGACTAGCGGGGACCACAGATACGCAGTATTTT
14	TRBJ2-7	TRBV19	TRBD1	once	CASSKRDSSNEQYF	TGTGCCAGTAGTAAACGGGACAGTAGCAACGAGCAGTACTTC
15	TRBJ1-6	TRBV19	TRBD1	-	CASSIEDRGNSPLHF	TGTGCCAGTAGTATAGAGGACAGGGGAAATTCACCCCTCCACTTT
16	TRBJ1-5	TRBV7-8	-	-	CASSHRVWEGNQPQHF	TGTGCCAGCAGCCACAGGGTTTGGGAAGGGAATCAGCCCCAGCATTTT
14	TRBJ2-7	TRBV7-4	-	-	CASSLEDTDYEQYF	TGTGCCAGCAGCTTAGAGGACACCGACTACGAGCAGTACTTC
12	TRBJ2-3	TRBV10-2	-	-	CASSVSTDTQYF	TGCGCCAGCAGTGTAAGCACAGATACGCAGTATTTT
14	TRBJ2-1	TRBV11-2	-	-	CASTQTGSYNEQFF	TGTGCCAGCACCCAAACAGGGTCCTACAATGAGCAGTTCTTC
16	TRBJ2-1	TRBV12-5	TRBD2	-	CASGSNRGGWDNEQFF	TGTGCTAGTGGTTCCAACCGGGGGGGCTGGGACAATGAGCAGTTCTTC
13	TRBJ1-2	TRBV19	-	-	CASSMDSYYGYTF	TGTGCCAGTAGCATGGACAGCTACTATGGCTACACCTTC
14	TRBJ1-2	TRBV30	-	-	CAWSVPGFHYGYTF	TGTGCCTGGAGTGTCCCAGGGTTCCACTATGGCTACACCTTC
16	TRBJ2-5	TRBV5-1	TRBD1	-	CASSLTTGTGWETQYF	TGCGCCAGCAGCTTGACTACTGGGACAGGGTGGGAGACCCAGTACTTC
13	TRBJ1-2	TRBV5-4	TRBD1	many	CASTKGQQRGYTF	TGTGCCAGCACCAAGGGACAGCAGCGTGGCTACACCTTC
16	TRBJ2-7	TRBV27	-	-	CASSSTGPSRSYEQYF	TGTGCCAGCAGTTCTACAGGTCCCTCCCGGTCCTACGAGCAGTACTTC
15	TRBJ1-5	TRBV15	-	-	CATSRGEDRGQPQHF	TGTGCCACCAGCAGAGGAGAGGATCGGGGTCAGCCCCAGCATTTT
15	TRBJ2-7	TRBV10-1	-	few	CASSEQGFRSYEQYF	TGCGCCAGCAGTGAGCAGGGGTTTAGGTCCTACGAGCAGTACTTC
15	TRBJ2-2	TRBV18	TRBD1	-	CATRFDRGDTGELFF	TGTGCCACCCGATTCGACAGGGGCGACACCGGGGAGCTGTTTTTT
13	TRBJ1-5	TRBV30	-	-	CAWSQMGNQPQHF	TGTGCCTGGAGCCAGATGGGCAATCAGCCCCAGCATTTT
14	TRBJ1-4	TRBV30	-	once	CAWSVGGAGEKLFF	TGTGCCTGGAGTGTAGGTGGTGCGGGCGAAAAACTGTTTTTT
16	TRBJ2-2	TRBV5-5	-	-	CASRLLTSPNTGELFF	TGTGCCAGCAGGCTCCTCACTAGCCCCAACACCGGGGAGCTGTTTTTT
14	TRBJ1-2	TRBV5-1	-	-	CASSLTASNYGYTF	TGCGCCAGCAGCCTGACAGCTTCTAACTATGGCTACACCTTC
17	TRBJ2-2	TRBV4-2	-	-	CASSQVIGTPNTGELFF	TGTGCCAGCAGCCAAGTAATCGGGACACCGAACACCGGGGAGCTGTTTTTT
17	TRBJ2-1	TRBV4-3	TRBD2	-	CASSQDGGTNLRNEQFF	TGCGCCAGCAGCCAAGACGGGGGGACTAACCTACGGAATGAGCAGTTCTTC
13	TRBJ1-4	TRBV5-1	-	-	CASRKTGYEKLFF	TGCGCCAGCAGAAAAACAGGATATGAAAAACTGTTTTTT
14	TRBJ2-7	TRBV6-1	TRBD2	-	CASSEPGLAQFQYF	TGTGCCAGCAGTGAACCAGGACTAGCGCAATTCCAGTACTTC
13	TRBJ2-5	TRBV10-3	-	-	CAIRKDRQETQYF	TGTGCCATCAGAAAGGACAGACAAGAGACCCAGTACTTC
15	TRBJ1-1	TRBV5-1	-	-	CASSSRTSSGTEAFF	TGCGCCAGCAGCTCGCGTACCTCCTCCGGCACTGAAGCTTTCTTT
17	TRBJ2-3	TRBV4-2	TRBD2	-	CASSQGTSGAGEDTQYF	TGTGCCAGCAGCCAGGGGACTAGCGGGGCCGGGGAAGATACGCAGTATTTT
16	TRBJ2-3	TRBV5-1	-	-	CASSQGTGRSTDTQYF	TGCGCCAGCAGCCAAGGGACTGGACGAAGCACAGATACGCAGTATTTT
15	TRBJ1-5	TRBV18	TRBD1	-	CASSRDRWSNQPQHF	TGTGCCAGCTCACGGGACAGGTGGAGCAATCAGCCCCAGCATTTT
12	TRBJ2-7	TRBV6-5	-	-	CASRDANYEQYF	TGTGCCAGCAGAGATGCTAACTACGAGCAGTACTTC
15	TRBJ1-1	TRBV28	TRBD1	-	CASRFRDRGLTEAFF	TGTGCCAGCAGATTCCGGGACAGGGGATTGACTGAAGCTTTCTTT
14	TRBJ2-1	TRBV11-3	-	-	CASSSQLANNEQFF	TGTGCCAGCAGCTCTCAACTAGCAAACAATGAGCAGTTCTTC
18	TRBJ2-5	TRBV28	TRBD2	-	CASSLWTSGRDLGETQYF	TGTGCCAGCAGCCTGTGGACTAGCGGGAGAGATCTGGGGGAGACCCAGTACTTC
17	TRBJ2-1	TRBV27	TRBD1	once	CASSLSVGTGIHNEQFF	TGTGCCAGCAGTTTATCGGTGGGGACAGGGATCCACAATGAGCAGTTCTTC
13	TRBJ2-5	TRBV19	-	-	CASSTLYQETQYF	TGTGCCAGTAGTACCCTCTACCAAGAGACCCAGTACTTC
15	TRBJ1-2	TRBV23-1	TRBD1	-	CASSQSAGGSYGYTF	TGCGCCAGCAGTCAATCGGCAGGGGGCAGCTATGGCTACACCTTC
14	TRBJ1-5	TRBV19	-	-	CASSTQGPDQPQHF	TGTGCCAGTAGTACTCAGGGGCCGGATCAGCCCCAGCATTTT
11	TRBJ2-3	TRBV2	-	-	CASSELGLGYF	TGTGCCAGCAGTGAACTGGGGCTTGGGTATTTT
17	TRBJ2-3	TRBV5-1	TRBD1	-	CASSHLAGQGAADTQYF	TGCGCCAGCAGCCATTTGGCCGGACAGGGGGCCGCAGATACGCAGTATTTT
17	TRBJ2-7	TRBV11-2	TRBD2	-	CASSPSLGLALPYEQYF	TGTGCCAGCAGCCCGTCGCTGGGACTAGCTTTGCCCTACGAGCAGTACTTC
13	TRBJ1-1	TRBV4-2	TRBD1	-	CASSLGQDFEAFF	TGTGCCAGCAGCCTGGGACAGGACTTTGAAGCTTTCTTT
17	TRBJ1-2	TRBV21-1	-	few	CASIGPTQVAGNYGYTF	TGTGCCAGCATCGGACCCACGCAGGTGGCAGGGAACTATGGCTACACCTTC
15	TRBJ2-7	TRBV6-5	-	-	CASNKGLASGYEQYF	TGTGCCAGCAATAAGGGGCTAGCGAGCGGCTACGAGCAGTACTTC
17	TRBJ2-3	TRBV7-9	TRBD2	few	CASSPQISGRATDTQYF	TGTGCCAGCAGCCCACAGATAAGCGGGAGGGCCACAGATACGCAGTATTTT
13	TRBJ2-5	TRBV10-2	TRBD1	-	CASSDGQGALKYF	TGCGCCAGCAGTGACGGCCAGGGGGCGTTGAAGTACTTC
14	TRBJ2-7	TRBV2	TRBD1	-	CAILQGGDNYEQYF	TGTGCCATCCTACAGGGGGGAGATAACTACGAGCAGTACTTC
14	TRBJ2-5	TRBV3-1/TRBV3-2	TRBD1	-	CASSRGQGRETQYF	TGTGCCAGCAGCCGCGGACAGGGAAGGGAGACCCAGTACTTC
16	TRBJ1-5	TRBV7-9	-	-	CASSPPGSLDDQPQHF	TGTGCCAGCAGCCCACCTGGGAGCCTTGATGATCAGCCCCAGCATTTT
13	TRBJ1-1	TRBV4-3	-	-	CASSPYFNTEAFF	TGCGCCAGCAGCCCCTATTTCAACACTGAAGCTTTCTTT
16	TRBJ2-3	TRBV6-5	-	few	CASSYSPPGGTDTQYF	TGTGCCAGCAGTTACTCGCCCCCCGGGGGCACAGATACGCAGTATTTT
14	TRBJ1-2	TRBV3-1/TRBV3-2	TRBD1	-	CASSLGTGENGYTF	TGTGCCAGCAGTCTCGGGACAGGGGAAAACGGCTACACCTTC